This TCR beta chain is drawn from a study of cytomegalovirus exposure and HLA in healthy donors. On the study more broadly: From roughly 180 million T cells, an earlier analysis saw 100 million to 140 million unique TCR beta sequences.

A multiplex PCR was run with 60 Vbeta primers and 13 Jbeta primers. Assay: immunoSEQ multiplex PCR; the TCRdb copy retains only in-frame clones and omits some. This table holds about 180,000 clones, more than 70% found once. To note about this clone: The antigen is not known.

Study-wide points: Confirmation in vitro established that a few CMV-associated chains were specific for CMV antigens. Indistinguishable V segments, including TRBV6-2 and TRBV6-3, were excluded.

Despite likely unrecorded immune exposures, the donors were nominally healthy at the time of sampling. The CDR3 extends over 15 amino acids. Germline V gene data show CDR1 as SQVTM and CDR2 as ANQGSEA. Losses at the gene ends were 0 bases for V and 7 bases for J; bases not matched to a gene: 9. The chain employs TRBV29-1 and TRBJ2-7; the match to TRBD1 covers 10 bases. This TCR was recovered from a girl aged 5 to 17 in good health and CMV-seropositive. Sequencing was done on a sample of PBMCs. In nucleotides, the CDR3 is TGCAGCGTTGAAGATGGGGACAGGGGTTCGGGAGAGCAGTACTTC. Protein sequence: CSVEDGDRGSGEQYF.